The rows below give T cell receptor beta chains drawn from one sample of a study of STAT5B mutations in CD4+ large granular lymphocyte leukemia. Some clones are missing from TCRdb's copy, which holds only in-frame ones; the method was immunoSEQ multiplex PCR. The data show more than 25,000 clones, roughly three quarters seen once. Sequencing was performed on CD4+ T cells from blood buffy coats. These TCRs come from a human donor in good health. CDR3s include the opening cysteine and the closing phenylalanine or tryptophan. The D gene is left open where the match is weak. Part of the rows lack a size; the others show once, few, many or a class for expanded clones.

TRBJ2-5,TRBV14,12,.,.,CASSQARETQYF,TGTGCCAGCAGCCAAGCAAGGGAGACCCAGTACTTC
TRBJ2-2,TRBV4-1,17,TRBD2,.,CASSQVPGLGAAGELFF,TGCGCCAGCAGCCAAGTCCCGGGACTAGGGGCCGCCGGGGAGCTGTTTTTT
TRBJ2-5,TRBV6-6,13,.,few,CASRLLNGETQYF,TGTGCCAGCAGGCTACTAAACGGGGAGACCCAGTACTTC
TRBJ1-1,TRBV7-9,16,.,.,CASSPHWTDKNTEAFF,TGTGCCAGCAGCCCCCATTGGACGGACAAGAACACTGAAGCTTTCTTT
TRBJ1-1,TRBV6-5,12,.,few,CASRRSSGHDEF,TGTGCCAGCCGAAGGTCTTCAGGACACGACGAATTT
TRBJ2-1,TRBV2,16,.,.,CASSVTRPGSYNEQFF,TGTGCCAGCAGTGTGACCCGGCCCGGGTCCTACAATGAGCAGTTCTTC
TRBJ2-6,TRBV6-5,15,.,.,CASSRPLSGANVLTF,TGTGCCAGCAGTAGACCTCTCTCTGGGGCCAACGTCCTGACTTTC
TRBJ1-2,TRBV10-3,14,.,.,CAISEWGDLNGYTF,TGTGCCATCAGTGAGTGGGGGGATCTGAATGGCTACACCTTC
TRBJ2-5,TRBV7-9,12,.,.,CASSLRVETQYF,TGTGCCAGCAGCTTACGTGTTGAGACCCAGTACTTC
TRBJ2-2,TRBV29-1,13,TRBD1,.,CSGERQGTGELFF,TGCAGCGGAGAGAGACAGGGCACCGGGGAGCTGTTTTTT
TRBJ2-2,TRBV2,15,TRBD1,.,CASSDRGTNTGELFF,TGTGCCAGCAGTGACAGGGGGACGAACACCGGGGAGCTGTTTTTT
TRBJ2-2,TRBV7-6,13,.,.,CASSPSGTGELFF,TGTGCCAGCAGCCCGTCAGGGACCGGGGAGCTGTTTTTT
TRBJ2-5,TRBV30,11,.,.,CAGQIQETQYF,TGTGCCGGGCAGATCCAAGAGACCCAGTACTTC
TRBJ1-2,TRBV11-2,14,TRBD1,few,CASSSPGQFGGYTF,TGTGCCAGCAGCTCCCCGGGACAGTTCGGTGGCTACACCTTC
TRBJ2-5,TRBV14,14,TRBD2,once,CASSQYGRGETQYF,TGTGCCAGCAGCCAATACGGGCGGGGGGAGACCCAGTACTTC
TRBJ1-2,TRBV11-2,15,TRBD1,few,CASSLGGTGPYGYTF,TGTGCCAGCAGCTTGGGAGGGACAGGGCCCTACGGCTACACCTTC
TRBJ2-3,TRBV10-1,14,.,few,CASSEPTSTDTQYF,TGCGCCAGCAGTGAGCCGACTAGCACAGATACGCAGTATTTT